The clone carrying this T cell receptor beta chain was counted a single time. Its antigen is currently unknown. Unique molecular identifiers featured in each of the TCR beta cDNA libraries. From the PCR reads, TCRdb called clonotypes with MiXCR, one entry per CDR3 protein. Of 700,000 to 900,000 distinct CDR3 sequences listed, roughly 50% are singletons. This specimen comes from a study of post-analysis software for immune sequencing data. Study outcomes and limitations: Those with multiple sclerosis, the patient group, showed significantly lower normalized Chao1 diversity than controls. A few TRBV segments were significantly more frequent in patients than in controls. TRBV5-6, TRBV5-1 and TRBV20-1 were among these segments.

Trimming took 5 bases from V and 3 from J, leaving 16 bases between them. CDR3 length: 15 residues. The germline CDR1 and CDR2 sequences are DFQATT and SNEGSKA (reference sequence). The source of this sequence is a girl between 10 and 17 years old with multiple sclerosis. The rearrangement links TRBV20-1 to TRBJ1-4; D may be TRBD1 (6 bases). The sample was blood. The CDR3 region has the DNA TGCAGTGCTCCACAGGGTTTGGGGTCTAATGAAAAACTGTTTTTT. It translates to CSAPQGLGSNEKLFF.